A single sample gave rise to the 16 T cell receptor beta chains below, sequenced in a study of blood T cell repertoires in COVID-19. Profiled with immunoSEQ multiplex PCR; TCRdb holds only in-frame clones, not every one. The sample lists 65,000 to 85,000 clones; 70% to 90% were seen once. The specimen was peripheral blood. These receptors originate from a man older than 75 with COVID-19, enrolled during active disease.

This clone has just one count. The J gene is TRBJ2-1, the V gene TRBV4-1; 10 bases map to TRBD1. The CDR3 loop spans 15 amino acids. Losses at the gene ends were 4 bases for V and 6 bases for J; bases not matched to a gene: 6. The germline V gene has CDR1 MGHRA and CDR2 YSYEKL. The chain's CDR3 is CASSLRDRGFNEQFF. The CDR3 DNA reads as TGCGCCAGCAGCCTCCGGGACAGGGGCTTCAATGAGCAGTTCTTC.

V gene TRBV14 combines with J gene TRBJ2-3; tentatively, D is TRBD2 (6 bases). The V end lost 4 bases, the J end lost 5 bases, and 10 bases lay between the germline ends. The CDR3 is 13 residues long. CDR1 is SGHDN and CDR2 is FVKESK in the germline V gene. Written as DNA, the CDR3 is TGTGCCAGCAGCCCGGGACTGTTAGATACGCAGTATTTT. It specifies CASSPGLLDTQYF.

The chain couples TRBV3-1 (or the pseudogene TRBV3-2) to TRBJ1-4; 8 nucleotides line up with TRBD1. V shed 2 bases, J shed 5 bases, and the junction held 4 bases outside the gene matches. Germline CDR1 reads LGHDT; CDR2 reads YNNKEL (reference sequence). This CDR3 contains 15 residues. The chain's CDR3 is CASSQIRGRNEKLFF. Here the CDR3 DNA reads TGTGCCAGCAGCCAAATCAGGGGGCGGAATGAAAAACTGTTTTTT.

The chain uses TRBV11-3 and TRBJ2-3; D perhaps matches TRBD1 (6 bases). The CDR3 contains 14 residues. Germline-derived CDR1 and CDR2 are SGHNT and YENEEA. The V and J ends lost 1 base and 1 base respectively, with 6 bases between them. CDR3 region: CASSLGQGTDTQYF. As DNA, the CDR3 is TGTGCCAGCAGCTTAGGACAGGGCACAGATACGCAGTATTTT.

V usage is TRBV10-3 and J usage is TRBJ2-7, with D perhaps TRBD2 (5 bases). V dropped 7 bases and J dropped 2 bases, with 12 bases sitting between them. The CDR3 is 13 residues long. The germline V gene encodes CDR1 ENHRY and CDR2 SYGVKD. DNA for the CDR3: TGTGCCATCAAAGGAGCGGAAGCCTACGAGCAGTACTTC. It codes for CAIKGAEAYEQYF.

J is TRBJ2-3 and V is TRBV18; 11 bases are shared with TRBD1. In germline, CDR1 is KGHSH, CDR2 LQKENI. The CDR3 is 16 residues long. V gave up 3 bases and J gave up 3 bases; unmatched junction bases: 5. CDR3 DNA sequence: TGTGCCAGCTCACCCACCGGGACAGGGGGGACAGATACGCAGTATTTT. Amino acid sequence: CASSPTGTGGTDTQYF.

The chain joins TRBV6-5 to TRBJ1-3; tentative D call: TRBD1 (6 bases). Trimming took off 5 bases at V and 6 bases at J, with 14 bases between the two ends. The CDR3 has 14 amino acids. Germline loops: CDR1 MNHEY, CDR2 SVGAGI. Here the CDR3 DNA reads TGTGCCAGCAGTCAACAGGGATCCGAAAACACCATATATTTT. The encoded protein is CASSQQGSENTIYF.

J is TRBJ1-5 and V is TRBV6-1; D is possibly TRBD1 (5 bases). V lost 3 bases and J 4 bases, leaving 10 bases between the germline ends. Per germline, CDR1 MNHNS and CDR2 SASEGT. The CDR3 is made up of 14 amino acids. This chain's CDR3 is CASSEQGRNQPQHF. DNA of the CDR3: TGTGCCAGCAGTGAGCAGGGTAGAAATCAGCCCCAGCATTTT.

This clone was recorded once. The chain links TRBV18 to TRBJ2-4; TRBD2 matches at 8 bases. Germline loops: CDR1 KGHSH, CDR2 LQKENI. CDR3 size: 15 residues. With 3 bases clipped from V and 4 bases from J, the junction kept 5 bases outside the gene matches. The CDR3 reads CASSPGREGKNIQYF. DNA of the CDR3: TGTGCCAGCTCACCCGGACGGGAGGGGAAAAACATTCAGTACTTC.

This clone has more than one count but fewer than ten. The chain recombines TRBV6-2 or TRBV6-3 with TRBJ1-4, with a possible D match to TRBD1 (5 bases). Trimming stripped 6 bases from V and 7 bases from J, with 12 bases between. This CDR3 is 13 amino acids long. Germline V CDR1 and CDR2: MNHEY, SVGEGT. In nucleotides, the CDR3 is TGTGCCAGCAGACCTACAGGTGTTGAAAAACTGTTTTTT. Translated: CASRPTGVEKLFF.

The chain uses TRBV19 and TRBJ1-3, with 8 bases that match TRBD1. Germline V gene data show CDR1 as LNHDA and CDR2 as SQIVND (reference sequence). The CDR3 is 16 amino acids. The V and J ends lost 6 bases and 0 bases, in that order; junction bases with no gene match: 7. CDR3 sequence (DNA): TGTGCCAGTAGCGCAGCCCAGGGGGCCTCTGGAAACACCATATATTTT. It codes for CASSAAQGASGNTIYF.

Only a few counts were recorded for this clone. The J gene is TRBJ1-5, the V gene TRBV5-5; 7 positions match TRBD1. This CDR3 is built from 17 residues. Trimming at V came to 2 bases and at J to 0 bases, leaving 8 bases not matched to a gene. Germline assignment: CDR1 SGHKS and CDR2 YYEKEE (reference sequence). The CDR3 sequence is CASSFLPGQLSNQPQHF. CDR3 sequence (DNA): TGTGCCAGCAGCTTTCTACCGGGACAGCTTAGCAATCAGCCCCAGCATTTT.

The J gene is TRBJ2-5, the V gene TRBV3-1 (or the pseudogene TRBV3-2); 9 nucleotides agree with TRBD2. Unmatched junction bases numbered 9, after V lost 1 base and J lost 0 bases. The CDR3 is 18 residues long. Germline assignment: CDR1 LGHDT and CDR2 YNNKEL (reference sequence). The DNA of the CDR3 is TGTGCCAGCAGCCAAGTTGGACTAGCGAGGGGGGACCAAGAGACCCAGTACTTC. Translation: CASSQVGLARGDQETQYF.

This clone was found a few times. The chain carries TRBV28 and TRBJ2-7, with D maybe TRBD1 (6 bases). Germline CDR1 is MDHEN and CDR2 is SYDVKM. This CDR3 has 15 amino acids. V lost 1 base, J lost 0 bases, and 10 bases lay in between. This CDR3 is CASSLYRASSYEQYF. The CDR3 DNA reads as TGTGCCAGCAGTTTATACAGGGCCTCCTCCTACGAGCAGTACTTC.

This sequence joins TRBV10-3 and TRBJ2-1; D possibly corresponds to TRBD2 (6 bases). Trimming removed 4 bases at V and 6 bases at J, with 10 bases between. CDR3 length: 13 residues. Germline V CDR1 and CDR2: ENHRY, SYGVKD. The CDR3: CAISGGTANEQFF. Written as DNA, the CDR3 is TGTGCCATCAGTGGCGGGACCGCCAATGAGCAGTTCTTC.

The V call is TRBV6-1, the J call TRBJ2-1; TRBD2 agrees at 12 bases. Losses at the gene ends were 0 bases for V and 6 bases for J; bases not matched to a gene: 3. Germline assignment: CDR1 MNHNS and CDR2 SASEGT. This CDR3 is built from 16 residues. CDR3 in DNA: TGTGCCAGCAGTGAAGCGCTAGCGGGGGGGCCCAATGAGCAGTTCTTC. This gives the protein CASSEALAGGPNEQFF.